Below, one TCR beta chain is given with its context. TCRdb's copy holds only in-frame clones and misses some; the assay was immunoSEQ multiplex PCR. Counted here are more than 550,000 clones, just over 90% occurring once; the ten biggest clones make up approximately 25%. These data are taken from a study of shared clonotypes between healthy human individuals. Naive CD8 cells comprised CD45RO-negative, CCR7-positively selected cells, excluding terminally differentiated effector memory CD45RA+ cells. V was clipped by 4 bases and J by 2 bases, with 11 bases between them. The CDR3 covers 14 residues. Germline V gives CDR1 SEHNR, CDR2 FQNEAQ (reference sequence).

The chain joins TRBV7-9 to TRBJ2-5; D is unclear. The sequencing sample was made of naive CD8+ T cells sorted from blood. This TCR was sampled from a man aged 25 to 40 in good health. CDR3 in amino acids: CASSSIRPQETQYF. The CDR3 DNA follows: TGTGCCAGCAGCTCAATCCGGCCTCAAGAGACCCAGTACTTC.